In this sample, the clone carrying this T cell receptor (beta chain) turned up many times. CDR3 length equals 15 residues. V was clipped by 4 bases and J by 3 bases; unmatched bases: 7. The sample comes from a study of patients and donors after allogeneic stem cell transplantation. TCRdb re-derived calls from the RT-PCR reads in MiXCR, one entry per CDR3 protein. This sample carries hundreds of thousands of distinct CDR3 sequences, under 20% of them seen once, and the ten largest clones take around 6.8%. The chain joins TRBV12-3 or TRBV12-4 to TRBJ2-3; 7 bases agree with TRBD1. The specimen was blood, either unsorted or a sorted T cell fraction (not recorded which). The TCR sequence derives from a human donor who was either an allogeneic HSCT recipient or a stem cell or donor lymphocyte infusion donor (not recorded which). It is not recorded whose cells these are; they may come from a transplant donor. The CDR3 DNA follows: TGTGCCAGCAGTTCATCGACAGGGTATACAGATACGCAGTATTTT. This sequence encodes CASSSSTGYTDTQYF.